This passage covers 21 T cell receptor beta chains from one sample sequenced in a study of T cell changes during pregnancy in multiple sclerosis (dated by TCRdb to between 2017 and 2020). The library relied on the immunoSEQ multiplex PCR assay. As stored in TCRdb, this immuneACCESS dataset retains in-frame rearrangements with V and J assigned. A fraction of the clones does not appear; measured against another copy, unresolved V genes explain less than half of the discrepancy, and the remainder lacks a known reason. The sample data list approximately 26,000 clones, and roughly 89% of these were observed just once. The top ten clones comprise approximately 0.77% of the sample. Specimen: CD4+ T cells from peripheral blood mononuclear cells, collected in the second trimester of pregnancy. Source of these receptors: a female donor with multiple sclerosis, enrolled in a pregnancy study.

The chain is built from TRBV5-5 and TRBJ2-5; D is unclear. The CDR3 extends over 14 amino acids. CDR1 SGHKS and CDR2 YYEKEE come from the germline V gene (reference sequence). V was cut by 2 bases and J by 3 bases, with 11 bases left in between. CDR3 bases: TGTGCCAGCAGCTTTTCACGAGCCGAAGAGACCCAGTACTTC. Residues: CASSFSRAEETQYF. Complete variable domain (other parts from reference TRBV5-5 and TRBJ2-5): DAGVTQSPTHLIKTRGQQVTLRCSPISGHKSVSWYQQVLGQGPQFIFQYYEKEERGRGNFPDRFSARQFPNYSSELNVNALLLGDSALYLCASSFSRAEETQYFGPGTRLLVL.

The chain is built from TRBV5-1 and TRBJ1-6; tentative D call: TRBD1 (5 bases). V was clipped by 3 bases and J by 6 bases, with 10 bases between them. The CDR3 sequence is 14 residues long. The germline V gene encodes CDR1 SGHRS and CDR2 YFSETQ. Here the CDR3 reads CASSSTGLNSPLHF. CDR3 sequence (DNA): TGCGCCAGCAGCTCTACAGGTCTTAATTCACCCCTCCACTTT.

The chain recombines TRBV11-3 with TRBJ2-1; D might be TRBD1 (7 bases). V shed 5 bases and J shed 1 base, with 9 bases lying between them. CDR1 and CDR2 (germline): SGHNT, YENEEA. The CDR3 is 14 residues long. DNA of the CDR3: TGTGCCAGCAGCCAGGGGGGTTCCTACAATGAGCAGTTCTTC. Translation: CASSQGGSYNEQFF.

V and J are TRBV19 and TRBJ1-3, with 7 bases lining up with TRBD1. V lost 6 bases, J lost 0 bases, and 2 bases stayed unmatched. The length of the CDR3 is 14 residues. The V gene's germline CDR1 is LNHDA and CDR2 SQIVND (reference sequence). CDR3 protein: CASRGQNSGNTIYF. CDR3 in DNA: TGTGCCAGTAGGGGACAGAACTCTGGAAACACCATATATTTT. Full variable domain (missing parts from reference TRBV19 and TRBJ1-3): DGGITQSPKYLFRKEGQNVTLSCEQNLNHDAMYWYRQDPGQGLRLIYYSQIVNDFQKGDIAEGYSVSREKKESFPLTVTSAQKNPTAFYLCASRGQNSGNTIYFGEGSWLTVV.

The rearrangement uses TRBV5-4 and TRBJ1-4, with 7 bases matching TRBD1. V was pared by 0 bases and J by 6 bases, with 5 bases of the junction left unmatched. The germline gives CDR1 SGHNT, CDR2 YYREEE (reference sequence). The CDR3 runs to 15 residues. Here the CDR3 reads CASSLGGQGDEKLFF. DNA for the CDR3: TGTGCCAGCAGCTTGGGGGGGCAGGGGGATGAAAAACTGTTTTTT.

The rearrangement uses TRBV4-2 and TRBJ1-3; TRBD1 aligns across 9 bases. From germline, CDR1 is LGHNA and CDR2 YNFKEQ. V lost 4 bases and J lost 3; bases outside the gene matches: 10. The CDR3 runs to 17 residues. The CDR3 DNA reads as TGTGCCAGCAGCCGCCAGCGGGGGACAGGGAATGGAAACACCATATATTTT. This sequence encodes CASSRQRGTGNGNTIYF.

The genes are TRBV7-6 and TRBJ2-7; tentatively, D is TRBD1 (6 bases). Germline V lookup: CDR1 SGHVS, CDR2 FNYEAQ. The V gene lost 5 bases and the J gene lost 2 bases, with 13 bases spanning the gap. This CDR3 comprises 14 residues. As DNA, the CDR3 is TGTGCCAGCAGCGCTCGACAGGCGGCCTACGAGCAGTACTTC. Its translation: CASSARQAAYEQYF.

The chain uses TRBV5-4 and TRBJ1-1; 9 nucleotides align to TRBD1. The CDR3 length is 17 residues. Trimming at V came to 0 bases and at J to 1 base, leaving 7 bases not matched to a gene. Germline V gene data show CDR1 as SGHNT and CDR2 as YYREEE (reference sequence). CDR3 protein: CASSLGQGDPSNTEAFF. The CDR3 nucleotides read TGTGCCAGCAGCTTGGGACAGGGGGACCCGTCGAACACTGAAGCTTTCTTT.

Turning to this clone: At one end the junction does not follow the germline gene, possibly because of a read error. The same CDR3 is also encoded by other DNA sequences in this sample. The chain uses TRBV7-2 and TRBJ1-1; D ambiguous. Per germline, CDR1 SGHTA and CDR2 FQGNSA. The CDR3 consists of 13 residues. The chain's CDR3 is CASSFEARTEAFF. The CDR3 DNA follows: TGCGCCAGCAGCTTCGAGGCGAGGACTGAAGCTTTCTTT.

The chain has TRBV10-3 and TRBJ1-1; no clear D. Trimming cost V 6 bases and J 1 base, with 9 bases left between them. Germline-derived CDR1 and CDR2 are ENHRY and SYGVKD. This CDR3 region has 13 residues. The CDR3 nucleotides read TGTGCCATCAGAACAACCGAGAACACTGAAGCTTTCTTT. Translating gives CAIRTTENTEAFF.

The chain combines TRBV9 with TRBJ2-5, with D perhaps matching TRBD2 (7 bases). The germline V and J ends were trimmed by 9 bases and 9 bases, with 39 bases remaining between them. CDR1 and CDR2 from the germline V gene are SGDLS and YYNGEE. This CDR3 spans 19 amino acids. The CDR3 region has the DNA TGTGCCACCGTGAGGGGGGGTCGATACGTTTACCCTCATGCAGTGGCCCAGTACTTC. Residues: CATVRGGRYVYPHAVAQYF.

The rearrangement joins TRBV11-2 to TRBJ2-7; a weak D match, TRBD2 (7 bases). V gave up 9 bases and J gave up 0 bases, with 12 bases separating them. Looked up from germline, CDR1 is SGHAT and CDR2 is FQNNGV. The CDR3 extends over 13 amino acids. In nucleotides, the CDR3 is TGTGCCAGTGGGGGGGACAACTCCTACGAGCAGTACTTC. Translated, it gives CASGGDNSYEQYF.

The rearrangement links TRBV27 to TRBJ2-1; 10 nucleotides match TRBD2. CDR1 is MNHEY and CDR2 is SMNVEV in the germline V gene (reference sequence). The length of the CDR3 is 15 residues. The V and J ends lost 6 bases and 4 bases, in that order; junction bases with no gene match: 6. DNA for the CDR3: TGTGCCAGCAGATTCAGCGGGGGGGGATACAATGAGCAGTTCTTC. Amino acid sequence: CASRFSGGGYNEQFF.

The genes are TRBV4-2 and TRBJ2-4, with D tentatively TRBD2 (5 bases). Germline V gives CDR1 LGHNA, CDR2 YNFKEQ. Trimming pared 0 bases from V and 0 bases from J, leaving 15 bases between. The CDR3 extends over 18 amino acids. CDR3 sequence (DNA): TGTGCCAGCAGCCAAGAGGGCGCAGGACTGCTAGCCAAAAACATTCAGTACTTC. This sequence encodes CASSQEGAGLLAKNIQYF.

The rearrangement uses TRBV10-1 and TRBJ2-7; possible D gene TRBD2, 6 bases. Germline CDR1 WNHNN, CDR2 SYGVQD (reference sequence). The CDR3 has 13 amino acids. Trimming pared 5 bases from V and 6 bases from J, leaving 14 bases between. Here the CDR3 DNA reads TGCGCCAGCAGTAGCGGGCCAGTGGGCGAGCAGTACTTC. This gives the protein CASSSGPVGEQYF.

The sample holds one count of this clone. This chain connects TRBV11-3 to TRBJ2-3; 11 bases are a match to TRBD2. Per the germline V gene, CDR1 is SGHNT and CDR2 is YENEEA. The V and J ends lost 1 base and 11 bases, in that order; junction bases with no gene match: 11. This CDR3 spans 16 amino acids. Written as DNA, the CDR3 is TGTGCCAGCAGCTTAGGGACTAGCGGGCCTCTGGGGGTGCAGTATTTT. Protein: CASSLGTSGPLGVQYF.

The chain combines TRBV7-8 with TRBJ1-3; 7 bases agree with TRBD1. The CDR3 length is 15 residues. Germline CDR1 reads SGHVS; CDR2 reads FQNEAQ. V trimming: 1 base; J trimming: 4 bases; junction bases outside the gene matches: 4. CDR3 region: CASSLVQGLGNTIYF. CDR3 DNA sequence: TGTGCCAGCAGCTTAGTACAGGGGCTAGGAAACACCATATATTTT.

The rearrangement uses TRBV7-2 and TRBJ1-2; the match to TRBD1 covers 8 bases. Germline V lookup: CDR1 SGHTA, CDR2 FQGNSA. The V gene end was trimmed by 1 base and the J gene end by 8 bases; junction bases not matched to a gene: 6. The CDR3 sequence is 14 residues long. CDR3 protein: CASSLEVGTGGYTF. In nucleotides, the CDR3 is TGTGCCAGCAGCTTAGAGGTGGGGACAGGAGGCTACACCTTC.

This chain uses TRBV11-3 with TRBJ2-5; 7 positions agree with TRBD1. The V segment lost 1 base and the J segment 2 bases; nucleotides outside the gene matches: 4. CDR1 is SGHNT and CDR2 is YENEEA in the germline V gene. This CDR3 spans 15 amino acids. CDR3 sequence: CASSLGGTEQETQYF. As DNA, the CDR3 is TGTGCCAGCAGCTTAGGGGGGACAGAACAAGAGACCCAGTACTTC. Filled out from reference TRBV11-3 and TRBJ2-5, the complete variable domain reads EAGVVQSPRYKIIEKKQPVAFWCNPISGHNTLYWYLQNLGQGPELLIRYENEEAVDDSQLPKDRFSAERLKGVDSTLKIQPAELGDSAVYLCASSLGGTEQETQYFGPGTRLLVL.

The rearrangement uses TRBV5-1 and TRBJ1-6, with 9 bases matching TRBD1. The CDR3 runs 16 residues. The V gene end was trimmed by 3 bases and the J gene end by 9 bases; junction bases not matched to a gene: 10. Germline loops: CDR1 SGHRS, CDR2 YFSETQ. The CDR3: CASSSYNRGQGSPLHF. CDR3 DNA: TGCGCCAGCAGCTCGTACAACAGGGGGCAAGGTTCACCCCTCCACTTT.

The rearrangement links TRBV13 to TRBJ1-6; 9 nucleotides line up with TRBD1. Per the germline V gene, CDR1 is PRHDT and CDR2 is FYEKMQ (reference sequence). The CDR3 totals 14 residues. Losses at the gene ends were 4 bases for V and 10 bases for J; bases not matched to a gene: 5. The CDR3, as DNA: TGTGCCAGCAGCTACCGGGACAGGGTCTCACCCCTCCACTTT. Encoded protein: CASSYRDRVSPLHF.